What follows is one T cell receptor (beta chain) and its context. The data belong to a study of control samples from healthy donors and cancer patients. CDR3 length equals 16 residues. Trimming took 0 bases from V and 5 from J; bases not matched to a gene: 5. Per the germline V gene, CDR1 is SGHKS and CDR2 is YYEKEE (reference sequence). The protocol was immunoSEQ multiplex PCR, while the TCRdb copy is restricted to in-frame clones and leaves out a portion. This table holds roughly 120,000 clones, approximately 89% found once. This TCR came from a man aged 35-49 years in good health. The sample was blood. The chain joins TRBV5-5 to TRBJ2-1; 10 bases align to TRBD1. For the CDR3, the DNA is TGTGCCAGCAGCTTGGCGGGACAGGGGATACACAATGAGCAGTTCTTC. Translated, it gives CASSLAGQGIHNEQFF.